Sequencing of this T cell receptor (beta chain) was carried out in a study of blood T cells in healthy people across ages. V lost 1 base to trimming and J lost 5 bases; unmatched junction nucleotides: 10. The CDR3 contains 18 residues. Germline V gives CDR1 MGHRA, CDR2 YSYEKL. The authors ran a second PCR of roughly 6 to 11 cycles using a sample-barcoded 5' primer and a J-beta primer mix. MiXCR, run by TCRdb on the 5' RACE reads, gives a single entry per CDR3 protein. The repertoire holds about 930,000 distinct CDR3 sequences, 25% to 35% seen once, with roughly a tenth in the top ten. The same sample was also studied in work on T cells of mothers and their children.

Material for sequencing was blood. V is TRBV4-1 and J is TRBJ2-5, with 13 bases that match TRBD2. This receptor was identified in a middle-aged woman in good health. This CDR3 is CASSQGQGLAGFRETQYF. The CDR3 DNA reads TGCGCCAGCAGCCAAGGGCAGGGACTAGCGGGGTTCCGCGAGACCCAGTACTTC.